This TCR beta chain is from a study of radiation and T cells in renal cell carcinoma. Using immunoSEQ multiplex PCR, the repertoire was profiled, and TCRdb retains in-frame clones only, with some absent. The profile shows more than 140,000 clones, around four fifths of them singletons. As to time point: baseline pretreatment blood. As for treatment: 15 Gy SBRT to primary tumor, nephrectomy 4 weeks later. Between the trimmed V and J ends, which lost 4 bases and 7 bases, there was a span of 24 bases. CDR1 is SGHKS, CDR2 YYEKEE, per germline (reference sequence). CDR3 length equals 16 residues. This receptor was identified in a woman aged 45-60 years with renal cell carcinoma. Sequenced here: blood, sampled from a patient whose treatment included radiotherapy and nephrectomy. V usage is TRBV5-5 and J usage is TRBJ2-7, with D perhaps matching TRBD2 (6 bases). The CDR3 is CASSRLVGSGLLEQYF. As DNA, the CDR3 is TGTGCCAGCAGCCGTCTGGTTGGTAGCGGACTCTTAGAGCAGTACTTC.